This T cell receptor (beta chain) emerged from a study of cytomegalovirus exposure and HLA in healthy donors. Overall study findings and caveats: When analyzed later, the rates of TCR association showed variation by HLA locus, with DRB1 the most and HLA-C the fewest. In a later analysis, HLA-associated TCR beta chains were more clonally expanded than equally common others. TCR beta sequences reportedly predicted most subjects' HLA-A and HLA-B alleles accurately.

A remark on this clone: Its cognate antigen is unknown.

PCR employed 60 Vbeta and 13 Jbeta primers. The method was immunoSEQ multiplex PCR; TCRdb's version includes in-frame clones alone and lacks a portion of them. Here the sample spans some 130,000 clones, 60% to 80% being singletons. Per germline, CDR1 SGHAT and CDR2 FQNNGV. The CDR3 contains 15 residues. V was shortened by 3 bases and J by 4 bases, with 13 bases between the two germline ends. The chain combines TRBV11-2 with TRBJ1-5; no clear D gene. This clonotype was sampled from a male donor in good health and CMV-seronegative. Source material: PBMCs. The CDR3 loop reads CASSFGLSGNQPQHF. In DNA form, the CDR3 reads TGTGCCAGCAGCTTTGGACTTTCGGGGAATCAGCCCCAGCATTTT.